The 17 T cell receptor beta chains given below trace back to one sample, sequenced in a study of human T cells and chemical hapten exposure. Noted time point: patch test 3, about 24 weeks after DPC sensitization. This sample's treatment: therapeutic diphenylcyclopropenone sensitization with weekly scalp DPC. TCRdb re-called the RACE reads with MiXCR, one entry per CDR3 protein. Found here are 60,000 to 65,000 distinct CDR3 sequences, approximately 11% of them singletons; the top ten hold about 2%. The specimen comprised whole blood, sampled in connection with sensitization to the hapten diphenylcyclopropenone (DPC). These receptors were taken from a woman younger than 45 with alopecia areata. Some clones in this sample may be carry-over from other donors' samples.

This clonotype was seen more than once but under ten times. This sequence joins TRBV19 and TRBJ2-7; TRBD1 matches 10 bases. Germline V gene data show CDR1 as LNHDA and CDR2 as SQIVND (reference sequence). V lost 3 bases and J lost 4; bases outside the gene matches: 6. This CDR3 contains 15 residues. This chain's CDR3 is CASSIAGQGFYEQYF. The CDR3 region has the DNA TGTGCCAGTAGTATTGCGGGACAGGGGTTTTACGAGCAGTACTTC. Combining the CDR3 with reference TRBV19 and TRBJ2-7 gives the whole variable domain DGGITQSPKYLFRKEGQNVTLSCEQNLNHDAMYWYRQDPGQGLRLIYYSQIVNDFQKGDIAEGYSVSREKKESFPLTVTSAQKNPTAFYLCASSIAGQGFYEQYFGPGTRLTVT.

This clonotype was counted a few times. The chain joins TRBV14 to TRBJ1-1, with D perhaps TRBD1 (6 bases). Trimming took 2 bases from V and 4 from J, leaving 20 bases between them. The CDR3 is 17 amino acids. Germline V gene lookup returns CDR1 SGHDN and CDR2 FVKESK. This CDR3 reads CASSQRKQGTVGTEAFF. CDR3 coding DNA: TGTGCCAGCAGCCAACGTAAACAGGGAACGGTCGGCACTGAAGCTTTCTTT.

The table lists this clonotype with many counts. This chain connects TRBV5-6 to TRBJ1-5; D is perhaps TRBD1 (6 bases). V lost 4 bases to trimming and J lost 3 bases, with 23 bases between them. CDR3 length equals 18 residues. Germline V CDR1 and CDR2: SGHDT, YYEEEE. CDR3 protein: CASSPEPGGPEPNQPQHF. The CDR3 DNA reads TGTGCCAGCAGCCCCGAGCCCGGGGGCCCTGAACCCAATCAGCCCCAGCATTTT.

The V gene is TRBV18, the J gene TRBJ2-1; D remains ambiguous. Germline CDR1 reads KGHSH; CDR2 reads LQKENI. Between the trimmed V and J ends, which lost 6 bases and 0 bases, there was a span of 18 bases. This CDR3 has 17 amino acids. The DNA of the CDR3 is TGTGCCAGCTCCCCAGACAAGCTGTCAGCCTCCTACAATGAGCAGTTCTTC. It is translated as CASSPDKLSASYNEQFF.

This clonotype was picked up many times. CDR3 sequence (DNA): TGTGCCAGTAGGGAAGGACAGGGGAGAAATTCACCCCTCCACTTT. The encoded protein is CASREGQGRNSPLHF. This chain links TRBV19 with TRBJ1-6; 9 bases are a match to TRBD1. Germline CDR1 and CDR2: LNHDA and SQIVND (reference sequence). CDR3 length: 15 residues. V lost 6 bases, J lost 7 bases, and 7 bases stayed unmatched.

This clonotype was counted only a few times. The CDR3 bases are TGCAGTGCTAGGGTTCCCCCAAGGGCAGATACGCAGTATTTT. Its translation is CSARVPPRADTQYF. The chain links TRBV20-1 to TRBJ2-3; D not resolved. The V end was cut by 3 bases, the J end by 4 bases, with 14 bases between. CDR1 and CDR2 (germline): DFQATT, SNEGSKA (reference sequence). CDR3 length: 14 amino acids.

In this sample, this clonotype turned up many times. The chain recombines TRBV20-1 with TRBJ2-7; D is possibly TRBD1 (6 bases). CDR3 length: 14 amino acids. The germline CDR1 and CDR2 sequences are DFQATT and SNEGSKA (reference sequence). V lost 6 bases to trimming and J lost 1 base, with 16 bases between them. The CDR3 sequence: CSATSLQGSYEQYF. The DNA of the CDR3 is TGCAGTGCCACCTCACTGCAGGGGTCCTACGAGCAGTACTTC.

Here the CDR3 DNA reads TGCAGCGTGGGACCCCTCGGCAATGAGCAGTTCTTC. Protein sequence: CSVGPLGNEQFF. V and J are TRBV29-1 and TRBJ2-1; perhaps D is TRBD1 or TRBD2 (5 bases each). Germline-derived CDR1 and CDR2 are SQVTM and ANQGSEA. V lost 6 bases and J lost 6, with 12 bases in between. CDR3 length equals 12 residues.

This chain joins TRBV7-9 and TRBJ1-1, with a possible D match to TRBD1 (5 bases). Per the germline V gene, CDR1 is SEHNR and CDR2 is FQNEAQ (reference sequence). Trimming cost V 3 bases and J 6 bases, with 8 bases left between them. The CDR3 has 12 residues. CDR3 DNA: TGTGCCAGCAGCTTGGGGCAGCCTGAAGCTTTCTTT. Amino acids: CASSLGQPEAFF.

The V and J genes are TRBV29-1 and TRBJ1-2, with TRBD1 matching over 7 bases. Germline CDR1 SQVTM, CDR2 ANQGSEA. The CDR3 is made up of 13 amino acids. With 7 bases clipped from V and 8 bases from J, the junction kept 13 bases outside the gene matches. In nucleotides, the CDR3 is TGCAGCGCACTTACGACAGGGACTAACGGCTACACCTTC. Translating gives CSALTTGTNGYTF. Full variable domain (missing parts from reference TRBV29-1 and TRBJ1-2): SAVISQKPSRDICQRGTSLTIQCQVDSQVTMMFWYRQQPGQSLTLIATANQGSEATYESGFVIDKFPISRPNLTFSTLTVSNMSPEDSSIYLCSALTTGTNGYTFGSGTRLTVV.

The rearrangement links TRBV7-6 to TRBJ2-3; 12 nucleotides match TRBD2. CDR1 and CDR2 from the germline V gene are SGHVS and FNYEAQ. V shed 4 bases, J shed 4 bases, and the junction held 12 bases outside the gene matches. The CDR3 is made up of 18 amino acids. CDR3 nucleotides: TGTGCCAGCAGCTCAACCACTCGACTAGCGGGAGTCCCAGATACGCAGTATTTT. Amino acids: CASSSTTRLAGVPDTQYF.

This clonotype was detected only a few times. The chain combines TRBV20-1 with TRBJ1-2; D gene ambiguous. Trimming took off 3 bases at V and 2 bases at J, with 7 bases between the two ends. The CDR3 contains 12 residues. Per the germline V gene, CDR1 is DFQATT and CDR2 is SNEGSKA (reference sequence). The CDR3 DNA sequence: TGCAGTGCTAGTCGGGAGAACTATGGCTACACCTTC. It translates to CSASRENYGYTF.

At least ten counts were recorded for this clonotype. The chain joins TRBV11-2 to TRBJ2-5; TRBD2 is a possible D gene (5 bases). Germline assignment: CDR1 SGHAT and CDR2 FQNNGV. Trimming took off 0 bases at V and 8 bases at J, with 10 bases between the two ends. This CDR3 is built from 13 residues. This chain's CDR3 is CASSLDTPGTQYF. The CDR3 DNA reads TGTGCCAGCAGCTTAGATACTCCGGGAACCCAGTACTTC.

The chain carries TRBV5-1 and TRBJ2-7; a weak D match, TRBD1 (6 bases). CDR1 and CDR2 (germline): SGHRS, YFSETQ. The CDR3 has 15 amino acids. Trimming cost V 4 bases and J 7 bases, with 21 bases left between them. DNA for the CDR3: TGCGCCAGCAGCACTTCGGACAGTCCTGGCGGGGAGCAGTACTTC. This translates into CASSTSDSPGGEQYF.

Of note for this clonotype: Sequence at one end of the junction differs from germline and may be a read error. The gene calls are TRBV7-7 and TRBJ2-2; 8 bases match TRBD2. In germline, CDR1 is SSHAT, CDR2 FNYEAQ (reference sequence). This CDR3 comprises 17 residues. The CDR3 nucleotides are TGTGCTAGCAGCTCCCCTCCCGGGGGGGGCAACACCGGGGAGCTGTTTTTT. Translating it yields CASSSPPGGGNTGELFF.

This clonotype was observed once. The chain combines TRBV23-1 with TRBJ2-7, with a weak D call TRBD1 (6 bases). TRBV23-1 is designated an ORF whose function remains uncertain. V was trimmed by 2 bases and J by 2 bases, leaving 16 bases between them. The CDR3 sequence is 16 residues long. The CDR3 loop is CASSQIRDTIAYEQYF. The CDR3 DNA sequence: TGCGCCAGCAGTCAAATCCGGGACACCATAGCCTACGAGCAGTACTTC.

The rearrangement uses TRBV29-1 and TRBJ1-4; maybe TRBD1 (6 bases). Germline CDR1 SQVTM, CDR2 ANQGSEA. V was cut by 7 bases and J by 7 bases, with 13 bases left in between. The CDR3 consists of 12 residues. This CDR3 is CSAFRGGEKLFF. As DNA, the CDR3 is TGCAGCGCTTTCAGGGGTGGTGAAAAACTGTTTTTT.